This TCR beta chain was recorded in a study of T-cell reconstitution after alpha-beta-depleted transplantation in children. This CDR3 is built from 15 residues. The junction had 18 bases not matched to a gene; V was cut back by 8 bases and J by 9 bases. Germline V gene sequence: CDR1 SQVTM, CDR2 ANQGSEA. Unique molecular identifiers were used in preparing the TCRbeta library. TCRdb redid the calling of the PCR reads with MiXCR, one entry per CDR3 protein. The table shows about 600,000 distinct CDR3 sequences, with roughly 23% occurring only once. The V call is TRBV29-1, the J call TRBJ1-1; 10 bases are a match to TRBD1. This clonotype originated in a boy younger than two who had a stem cell transplant for acute myeloid leukemia, so the T cells may come from the graft donor. This sample comprised PBMCs, mostly from graft donor cells, obtained 360 days after TCRalphabeta/CD19-depleted stem cell transplant. CDR3 in DNA: TGCAGCATTCTCCGAGGGACAGGGGACGCAGGTCAAGCTTTCTTT. Encoded protein: CSILRGTGDAGQAFF.